This T cell receptor (beta chain) was observed in a study of blood T cell repertoires in COVID-19. In the authors' workflow: Quantification of nucleated cells was approximated via reference gene primer amplification. Clones were sequenced by immunoSEQ multiplex PCR, and TCRdb holds only the in-frame ones, with some missing. Clone size and V and J calls were adopted from that table, with D and trimming inferred from the DNA. In the table there are about 280,000 clones, about four fifths of which are singletons. The sample comprised PBMCs or T cells enriched from blood (not recorded which). This sequence originates from a man aged 40-49 years who had been exposed to COVID-19.

The CDR3 region is CASSQSTETSYEQYF. DNA for the CDR3: TGCGCCAGCAGTCAATCGACGGAGACCTCCTACGAGCAGTACTTC. This sequence joins TRBV23-1 and TRBJ2-7; D not certain. TRBV23-1 falls under the ORF class, with uncertain function. Trimming stripped 0 bases from V and 0 bases from J, with 9 bases between. The CDR3 length is 15 residues.